The 5 T cell receptor beta chains reported below all come from one sample, sequenced in a study of response to subunit inactivated influenza vaccine. TCRdb re-derived calls from the RT-PCR reads in MiXCR, one entry per CDR3 protein. The data hold 400,000 to 650,000 distinct CDR3 sequences, with less than 7.5% observed a single time. Sequences were derived from PBMCs from blood, sampled approximately 25 months after vaccination. These receptors were obtained from a man aged 45 to 75 who received an inactivated influenza vaccine.

This sequence joins TRBV5-4 and TRBJ2-3; TRBD2 matches at 8 bases. Germline values: CDR1 SGHNT, CDR2 YYREEE (reference sequence). The CDR3 has 17 residues. Trimming took 1 base from V and 6 from J; bases not matched to a gene: 13. The CDR3 nucleotides read TGTGCCAGCAGCTTGCAGGGACTAGTGGGGGCACGGGATACGCAGTATTTT. This codes for CASSLQGLVGARDTQYF.

This clonotype was found many times. The junction departs from germline at one end; a sequencing error may be responsible. V gene TRBV7-7 combines with J gene TRBJ2-5; D may match TRBD1 or TRBD2 (5 bases each). The germline gives CDR1 SSHAT, CDR2 FNYEAQ (reference sequence). The CDR3 is made up of 14 amino acids. CDR3 sequence: CASSQTGTKETQYF. CDR3 nucleotide sequence: TGTGCTAGCAGCCAGACCGGGACCAAAGAGACCCAGTACTTC.

This clonotype was observed a handful of times. The V gene is TRBV4-2, the J gene TRBJ2-2; the match to TRBD2 covers 13 bases. The CDR3 covers 18 residues. V was clipped by 0 bases and J by 4 bases; unmatched bases: 5. Germline V CDR1 and CDR2: LGHNA, YNFKEQ. The CDR3 region has the DNA TGTGCCAGCAGCCAAGAGGGACTAGCGGGACCGGGCACCGGGGAGCTGTTTTTT. This codes for CASSQEGLAGPGTGELFF.

V and J are TRBV5-1 and TRBJ2-1; either TRBD1 or TRBD2 may fit D (5 bases each). CDR1 and CDR2 from the germline V gene are SGHRS and YFSETQ. CDR3 length equals 14 residues. Trimming took off 4 bases at V and 8 bases at J, with 16 bases between the two ends. In DNA, the CDR3 is TGCGCCAGCAGCCTCCGGGACCCCAGCGATGAGCAGTTCTTC. Translating it yields CASSLRDPSDEQFF.

The chain recombines TRBV7-9 with TRBJ2-1, with unresolved D. The CDR3 totals 17 residues. CDR1 SEHNR and CDR2 FQNEAQ come from the germline V gene (reference sequence). V lost 1 base and J 0 bases, leaving 13 bases between the germline ends. The CDR3 loop is CASSLDWGSSSYNEQFF. The CDR3 DNA reads as TGTGCCAGCAGCTTAGACTGGGGATCTAGCTCCTACAATGAGCAGTTCTTC. Combining the CDR3 with reference TRBV7-9 and TRBJ2-1 gives the whole variable domain DTGVSQNPRHKITKRGQNVTFRCDPISEHNRLYWYRQTLGQGPEFLTYFQNEAQLEKSRLLSDRFSAERPKGSFSTLEIQRTEQGDSAMYLCASSLDWGSSSYNEQFFGPGTRLTVL.